This TCR beta chain was captured by sequencing in a study of glioma-infiltrating T cells. Across the whole study: Before surgery, glioma patients received dexamethasone for at most six days. About a million peripheral T cells were targeted at roughly 4- to 11-fold coverage.

The CDR3 length is 15 residues. In germline, CDR1 is MNHNS, CDR2 SASEGT. V lost 6 bases to trimming and J lost 4 bases; unmatched junction nucleotides: 6. The iRepertoire nested amplicon-rescue multiplex PCR amplified TCR alpha and beta CDR3s from RNA. TCRdb passed the multiplex PCR reads through MiXCR, listing each CDR3 protein once. This table has a few hundred thousand distinct CDR3 sequences, around 38% appearing once. The TCR originated in a human donor with low-grade glioma or glioblastoma, undergoing nonglioma brain surgery, or in good health (not recorded which). V and J are TRBV6-1 and TRBJ2-5; 12 bases match TRBD1. The specimen sequenced was glioma tissue, nonneoplastic brain tissue, or PBMCs (not recorded which). CDR3 loop: CASSLRDRGRETQYF. The DNA for the CDR3 is TGTGCCAGCAGCCTCCGGGACAGGGGGCGAGAGACCCAGTACTTC.